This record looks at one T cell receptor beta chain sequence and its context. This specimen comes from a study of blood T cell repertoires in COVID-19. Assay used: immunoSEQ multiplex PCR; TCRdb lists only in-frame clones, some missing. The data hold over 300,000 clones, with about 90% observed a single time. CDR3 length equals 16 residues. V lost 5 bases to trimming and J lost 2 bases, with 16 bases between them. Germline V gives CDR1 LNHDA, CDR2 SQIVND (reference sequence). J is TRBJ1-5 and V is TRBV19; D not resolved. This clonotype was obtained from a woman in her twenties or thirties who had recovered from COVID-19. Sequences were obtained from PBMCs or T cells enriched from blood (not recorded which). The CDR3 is CASSPTAGLGNQPQHF. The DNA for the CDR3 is TGTGCCAGTAGTCCCACGGCGGGTCTGGGCAATCAGCCCCAGCATTTT.